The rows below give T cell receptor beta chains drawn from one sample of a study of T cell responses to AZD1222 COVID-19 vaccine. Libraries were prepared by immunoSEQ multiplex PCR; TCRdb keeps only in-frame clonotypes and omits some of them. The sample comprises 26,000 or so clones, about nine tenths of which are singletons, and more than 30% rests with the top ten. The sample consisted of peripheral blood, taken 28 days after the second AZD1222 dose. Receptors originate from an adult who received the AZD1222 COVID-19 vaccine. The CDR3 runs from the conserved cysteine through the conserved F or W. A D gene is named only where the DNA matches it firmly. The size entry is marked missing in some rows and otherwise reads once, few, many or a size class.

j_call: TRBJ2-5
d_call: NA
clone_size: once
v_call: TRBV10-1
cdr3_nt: TGCGCCAGCAGTGAGTCAGGTATCCCAGAGACCCAGTACTTC
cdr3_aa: CASSESGIPETQYF

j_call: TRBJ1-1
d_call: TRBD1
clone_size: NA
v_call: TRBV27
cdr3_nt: TGTGCCAGCAGTACCTTACAGGGGAGGGCTGAAGCTTTCTTT
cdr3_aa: CASSTLQGRAEAFF

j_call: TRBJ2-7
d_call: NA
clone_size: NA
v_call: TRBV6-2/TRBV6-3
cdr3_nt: TGTGCCAGCAGTCTAGAGGGACACCTCTACGAGCAGTACTTC
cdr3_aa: CASSLEGHLYEQYF

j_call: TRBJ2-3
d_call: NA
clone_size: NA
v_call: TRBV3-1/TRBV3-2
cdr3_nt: TGTGCCAGCAGCCAACAGGGGGGAGATACGCAGTATTTT
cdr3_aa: CASSQQGGDTQYF

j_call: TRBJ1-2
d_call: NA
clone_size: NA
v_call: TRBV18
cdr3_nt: TGTGCCAGCTCACCAATCCCGGATGCTTATGGCTACACCTTC
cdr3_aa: CASSPIPDAYGYTF

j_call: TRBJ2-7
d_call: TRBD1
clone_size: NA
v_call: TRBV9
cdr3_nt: TGTGCCAGCAGCGTAGAAGGGGCAGGGGGTAGGGAGCAGTACTTC
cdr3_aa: CASSVEGAGGREQYF

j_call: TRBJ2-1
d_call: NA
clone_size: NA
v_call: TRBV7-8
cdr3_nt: TGTGCCAGCAGCTTAAGTTACAATGAGCAGTTCTTC
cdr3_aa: CASSLSYNEQFF

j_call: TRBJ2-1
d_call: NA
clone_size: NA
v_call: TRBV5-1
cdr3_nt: TGCGCCAGCAGCTTGACTCGGGATGAGCAGTTCTTC
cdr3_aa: CASSLTRDEQFF

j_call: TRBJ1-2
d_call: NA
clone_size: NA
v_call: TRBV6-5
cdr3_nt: TGTGCCAGCATGGAGGGGGTACCCTCGGCGGGCTACACCTTC
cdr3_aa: CASMEGVPSAGYTF

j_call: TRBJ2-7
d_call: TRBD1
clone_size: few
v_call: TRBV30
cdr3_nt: TGTGCCTGGAGTCCACGCCGGGACAGGGTCCTAAGCTCCTACGAGCAGTACTTC
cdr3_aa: CAWSPRRDRVLSSYEQYF

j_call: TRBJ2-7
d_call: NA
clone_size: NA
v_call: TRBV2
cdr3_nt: TGTGCCAGCAGCGGGACGGCCTACGAGCAGTACTTC
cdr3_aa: CASSGTAYEQYF

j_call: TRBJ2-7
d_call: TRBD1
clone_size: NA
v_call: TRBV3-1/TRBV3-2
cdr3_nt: TGTGCCAGCAGCCAGAAAGGGGGCTGGGGCGAGCAGTACTTC
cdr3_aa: CASSQKGGWGEQYF

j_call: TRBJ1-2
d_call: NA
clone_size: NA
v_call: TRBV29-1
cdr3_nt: TGCAGCGTTGGATCGGGGGATGGTGGCTACACCTTC
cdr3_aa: CSVGSGDGGYTF

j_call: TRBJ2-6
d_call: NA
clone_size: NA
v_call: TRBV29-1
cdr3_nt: TGCAGCGCCGTTCTTATTCCATCCCCCCCCAACGTCCTGACTTTC
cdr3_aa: CSAVLIPSPPNVLTF

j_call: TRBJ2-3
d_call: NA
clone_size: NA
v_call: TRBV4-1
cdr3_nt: TGCGCCAGCAGCCATCCAGGGGAGAGCACAGATACGCAGTATTTT
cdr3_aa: CASSHPGESTDTQYF

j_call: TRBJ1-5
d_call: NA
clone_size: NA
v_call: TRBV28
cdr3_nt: TGTGCCAGCAGTCTCCCCCGGGGGCCCCAGCATTTT
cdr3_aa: CASSLPRGPQHF

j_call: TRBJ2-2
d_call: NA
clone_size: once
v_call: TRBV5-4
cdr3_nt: TGTGCCAGCAGCTTGGTGGTGTCTAGCGAGAACACCGGGGAGCTGTTTTTT
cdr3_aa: CASSLVVSSENTGELFF

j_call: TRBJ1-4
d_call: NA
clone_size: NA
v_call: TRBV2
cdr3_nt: TGTGCCAGCTCACGCTCAACTAATGAAAAACTGTTTTTT
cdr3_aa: CASSRSTNEKLFF

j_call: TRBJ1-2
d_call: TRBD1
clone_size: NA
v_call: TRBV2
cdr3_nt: TGTGCCAGCACCTACGCACAGGGGGCAGGTGGCTACACCTTC
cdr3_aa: CASTYAQGAGGYTF

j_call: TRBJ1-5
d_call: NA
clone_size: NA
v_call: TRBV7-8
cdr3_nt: TGTGCCAGCAGCTCAGGTGGGGAGGAGAAGCCCCAGCATTTT
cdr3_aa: CASSSGGEEKPQHF

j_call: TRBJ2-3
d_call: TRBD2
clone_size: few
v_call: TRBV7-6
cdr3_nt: TGTGCCAGCAGCCTTAGGATGGGCGGGGGAACAGATACGCAGTATTTT
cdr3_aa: CASSLRMGGGTDTQYF

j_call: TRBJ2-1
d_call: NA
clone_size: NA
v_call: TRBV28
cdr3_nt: TGTGCCAGCACCACGGCTGGGGGAGGAAACAATGAGCAGTTCTTC
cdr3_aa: CASTTAGGGNNEQFF

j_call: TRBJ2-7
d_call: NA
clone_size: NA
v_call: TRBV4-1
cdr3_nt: TGCGCCAGCAGCCAAGGAAGGCAGAAATCCTACGAGCAGTACTTC
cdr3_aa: CASSQGRQKSYEQYF

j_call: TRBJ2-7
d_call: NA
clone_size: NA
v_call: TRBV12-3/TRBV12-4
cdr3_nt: TGTGCCAGCAGCCCTAACCCCTACGAGCAGTACTTC
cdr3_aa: CASSPNPYEQYF

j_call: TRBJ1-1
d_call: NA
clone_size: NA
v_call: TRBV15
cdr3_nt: TGTGCCACCAGCAGAGATGTTAGCTTCCCTGAAGCTTTCTTT
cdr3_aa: CATSRDVSFPEAFF

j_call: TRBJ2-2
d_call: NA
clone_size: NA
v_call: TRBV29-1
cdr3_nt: TGCAGCGTTAAACCCCGGGACACTGGGCTGTTTTTT
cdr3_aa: CSVKPRDTGLFF

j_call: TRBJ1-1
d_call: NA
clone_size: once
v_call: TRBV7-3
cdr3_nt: TGTGCCAGCAGCCCCGGCACGGGGTTCATGAACACTGAAGCTTTCTTT
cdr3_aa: CASSPGTGFMNTEAFF

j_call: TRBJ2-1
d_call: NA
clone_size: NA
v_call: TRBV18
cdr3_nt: TGTGCCAGCTCAGGACCCGGACTCCCTAGCTCCTACAATGAGCAGTTCTTC
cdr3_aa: CASSGPGLPSSYNEQFF

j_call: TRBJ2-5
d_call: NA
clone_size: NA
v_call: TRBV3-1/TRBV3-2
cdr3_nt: TGTGCCAGCAGCCACAACACCGGGACACGGCAAGAGACCCAGTACTTC
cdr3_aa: CASSHNTGTRQETQYF

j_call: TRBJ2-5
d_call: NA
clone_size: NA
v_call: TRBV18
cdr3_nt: TGTGCCAGCTCACCTACCGGTGGGTTAGAGACCCAGTACTTC
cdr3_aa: CASSPTGGLETQYF

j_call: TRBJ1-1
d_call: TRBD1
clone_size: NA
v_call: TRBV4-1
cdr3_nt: TGCGCCAGCAGCCAATACCAGGGGGCGGACACTGAAGCTTTCTTT
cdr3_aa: CASSQYQGADTEAFF

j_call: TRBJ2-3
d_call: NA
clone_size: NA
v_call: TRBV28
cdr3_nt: TGTGCCTCTAACGGGCAGGGACGTAGCACAGATACGCAGTATTTT
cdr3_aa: CASNGQGRSTDTQYF

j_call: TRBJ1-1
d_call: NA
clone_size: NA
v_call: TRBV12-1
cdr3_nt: TGTGCCAGCAGCCCAACCATTTGGGGGTTTGTCACTGAAGCTTTCTTT
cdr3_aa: CASSPTIWGFVTEAFF

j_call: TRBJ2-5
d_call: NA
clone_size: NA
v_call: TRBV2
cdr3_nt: TGTGCCAGCAGTGTCGGAAGCGGAGGGGGGGAGACCCAGTACTTC
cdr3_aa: CASSVGSGGGETQYF

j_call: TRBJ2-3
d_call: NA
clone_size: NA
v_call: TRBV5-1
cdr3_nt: TGCGCCAGCAGCTTAGGGGAGAACACAGATACGCAGTATTTT
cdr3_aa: CASSLGENTDTQYF

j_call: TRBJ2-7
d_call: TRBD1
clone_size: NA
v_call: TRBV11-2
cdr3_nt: TGTGCCAGCAGCCGCATGGACAGGGGGGGCGAGCAGTACTTC
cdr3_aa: CASSRMDRGGEQYF

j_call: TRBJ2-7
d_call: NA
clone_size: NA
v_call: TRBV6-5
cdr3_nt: TGTGCCAGCAGTCACCACGGGACTCCGGTAGGGGAGCAGTACTTC
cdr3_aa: CASSHHGTPVGEQYF

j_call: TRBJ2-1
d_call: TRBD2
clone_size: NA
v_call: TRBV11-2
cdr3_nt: TGTGCCAGCAGCTTTTGGCTAGCGGGCCTGCTGGGAGGGAATGAGCAGTTCTTC
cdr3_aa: CASSFWLAGLLGGNEQFF

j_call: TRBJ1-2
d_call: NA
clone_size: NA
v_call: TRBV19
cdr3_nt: TGTGCCAGTAGTGCCCCTGCACTCTATGGCTACACCTTC
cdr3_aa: CASSAPALYGYTF

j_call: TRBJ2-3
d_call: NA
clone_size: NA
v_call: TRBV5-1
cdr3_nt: TGCGCCAGCAGCTCGACCTCTAGCGCAGATACGCAGTATTTT
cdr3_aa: CASSSTSSADTQYF